This T cell receptor (beta chain) stems from a study of post-analysis software for immune sequencing data. Whole-study findings and limits: TRBV5-6, TRBV5-1 and TRBV20-1 belonged to a set of a handful of TRBV segments that were more frequent in patients than controls.

The library was made from cDNA and included unique molecular identifiers. TCRdb recomputed calls from the PCR reads with MiXCR, one row per CDR3 protein. The repertoire holds around 400,000 distinct CDR3 sequences, with less than 35% as singletons. V lost 5 bases to trimming and J lost 4 bases, with 16 bases between them. Germline values: CDR1 SGHTA, CDR2 FQGNSA. There are 15 residues in the CDR3. Turning to this clonotype: Its antigen remains unidentified.

The chain joins TRBV7-2 to TRBJ2-3; the D is unclear. The specimen sequenced was blood. The TCR originated in a girl aged 10 to 17 with multiple sclerosis. The CDR3 coding sequence is TGTGCCAGCAGCCCTCCGGGTCCCACAGCAGATACGCAGTATTTT. Its translation: CASSPPGPTADTQYF.